A selection of T cell receptor beta chains follows, all from one sample in a study of cytomegalovirus exposure and HLA in healthy donors. Clones were read by immunoSEQ multiplex PCR, and TCRdb kept only the in-frame ones, dropping some. The table has under 200,000 clones, approximately 87% seen once. The sequencing sample was made of PBMCs. The receptor set was obtained from a woman aged 25 to 45 in good health and CMV-seronegative. CDR3s include the opening cysteine and the closing phenylalanine or tryptophan.

V,J,CDR3
TRBV7-9,TRBJ2-7,CASSLAGQPYEQYF
TRBV4-1,TRBJ2-1,CASSQGGILYNEQFF
TRBV18,TRBJ1-5,CASSPQGLGQPQHF
TRBV7-2,TRBJ1-5,CASSLAGQGSNQPQHF
TRBV2,TRBJ1-5,CASRDRASNQPQHF
TRBV12-5,TRBJ2-1,CASGVGLTSNEQFF
TRBV7-9,TRBJ1-5,CASSLALHQPQHF
TRBV9,TRBJ1-3,CASSPFQGSGNTIYF
TRBV6-6,TRBJ1-2,CASSYSFVSGAGYTF
TRBV15,TRBJ1-2,CATSPRGGRAVDYGYTF
TRBV27,TRBJ1-1,CASSHGGRQENTEAFF
TRBV4-2,TRBJ1-2,CASSQDRQGLGGYTF
TRBV7-2,TRBJ2-7,CASSLVGWDSYEQYF
TRBV2,TRBJ2-1,CASTQNPGLAHNEQFF
TRBV10-2,TRBJ1-6,CASSELQRPSPLHF
TRBV27,TRBJ2-7,CASSFPGSYEQYF
TRBV4-3,TRBJ2-1,CASSQVIARYNEQFF
TRBV15,TRBJ1-5,CATSRGGTENQPQHF
TRBV30,TRBJ2-7,CAWSVGGGPYEQYF
TRBV5-5,TRBJ2-3,CASSDIWGSGRAKADTQYF
TRBV14,TRBJ2-7,CASSLVAGHYEQYF
TRBV18,TRBJ1-5,CASSPRQGDRNQPQHF
TRBV27,TRBJ2-7,CASRPTVGLEQYF
TRBV29-1,TRBJ2-3,CSVDLNGGASDTQYF
TRBV6-1,TRBJ1-1,CASSLDGMNTEAFF
TRBV4-1,TRBJ1-5,CASSQVNRQADQPQHF
TRBV18,TRBJ2-3,CASSQQRGGPSDTQYF
TRBV4-1,TRBJ1-2,CASSQDPQGAYGYTF
TRBV13,TRBJ1-1,CASSFLRANTEAFF